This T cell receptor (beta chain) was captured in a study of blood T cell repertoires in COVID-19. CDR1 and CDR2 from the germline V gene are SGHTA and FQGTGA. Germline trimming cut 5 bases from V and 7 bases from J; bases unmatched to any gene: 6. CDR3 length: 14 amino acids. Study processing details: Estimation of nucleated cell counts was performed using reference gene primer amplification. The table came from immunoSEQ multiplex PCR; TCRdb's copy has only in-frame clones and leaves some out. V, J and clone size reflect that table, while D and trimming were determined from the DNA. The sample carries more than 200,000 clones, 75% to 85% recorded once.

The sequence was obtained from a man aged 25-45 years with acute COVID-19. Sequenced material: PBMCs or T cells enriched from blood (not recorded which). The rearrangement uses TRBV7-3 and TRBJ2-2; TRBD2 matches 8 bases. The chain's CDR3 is CASSRGGFIGELFF. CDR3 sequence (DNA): TGTGCCAGCAGCCGCGGGGGGTTTATCGGGGAGCTGTTTTTT. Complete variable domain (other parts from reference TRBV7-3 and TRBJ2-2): GAGVSQTPSNKVTEKGKYVELRCDPISGHTALYWYRQSLGQGPEFLIYFQGTGAADDSGLPNDRFFAVRPEGSVSTLKIQRTERGDSAVYLCASSRGGFIGELFFGEGSRLTVL.